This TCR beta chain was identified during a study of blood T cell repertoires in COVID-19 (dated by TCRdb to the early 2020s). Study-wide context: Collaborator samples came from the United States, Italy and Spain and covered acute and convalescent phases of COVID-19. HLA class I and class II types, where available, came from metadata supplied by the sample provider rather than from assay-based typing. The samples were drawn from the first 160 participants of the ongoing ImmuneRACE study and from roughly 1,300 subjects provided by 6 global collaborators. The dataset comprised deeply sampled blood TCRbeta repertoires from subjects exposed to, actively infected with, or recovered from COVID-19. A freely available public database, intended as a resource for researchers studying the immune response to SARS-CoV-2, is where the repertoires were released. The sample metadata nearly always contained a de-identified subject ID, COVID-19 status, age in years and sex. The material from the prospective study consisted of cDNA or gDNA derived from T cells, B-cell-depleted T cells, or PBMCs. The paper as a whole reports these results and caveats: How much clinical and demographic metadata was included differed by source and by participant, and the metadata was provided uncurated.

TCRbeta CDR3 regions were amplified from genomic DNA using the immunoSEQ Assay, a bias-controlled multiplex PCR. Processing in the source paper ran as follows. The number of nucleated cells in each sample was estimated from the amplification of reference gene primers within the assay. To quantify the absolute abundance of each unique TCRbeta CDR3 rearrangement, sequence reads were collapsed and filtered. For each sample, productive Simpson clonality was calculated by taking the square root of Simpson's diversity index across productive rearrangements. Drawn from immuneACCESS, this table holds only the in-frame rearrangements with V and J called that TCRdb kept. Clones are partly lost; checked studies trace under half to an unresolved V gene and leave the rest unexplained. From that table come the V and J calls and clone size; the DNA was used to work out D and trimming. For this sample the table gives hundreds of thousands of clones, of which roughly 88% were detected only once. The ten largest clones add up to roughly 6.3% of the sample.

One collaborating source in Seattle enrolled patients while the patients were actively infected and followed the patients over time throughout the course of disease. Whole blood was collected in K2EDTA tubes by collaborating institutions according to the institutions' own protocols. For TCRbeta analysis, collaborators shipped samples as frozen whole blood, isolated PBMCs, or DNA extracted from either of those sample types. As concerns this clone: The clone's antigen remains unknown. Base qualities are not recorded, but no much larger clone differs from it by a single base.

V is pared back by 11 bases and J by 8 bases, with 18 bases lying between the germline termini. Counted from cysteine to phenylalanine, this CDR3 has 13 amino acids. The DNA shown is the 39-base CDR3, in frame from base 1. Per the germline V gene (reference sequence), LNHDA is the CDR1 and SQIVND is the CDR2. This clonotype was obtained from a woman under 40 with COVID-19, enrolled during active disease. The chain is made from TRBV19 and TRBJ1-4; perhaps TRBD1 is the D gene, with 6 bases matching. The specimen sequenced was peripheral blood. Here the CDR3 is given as CAASPRGGEKLFF. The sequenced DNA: TGTGCCGCCTCGCCCAGGGGTGGGGAAAAACTGTTTTTT.